Below, 22 T cell receptor beta chains from the same sample are listed, as sequenced in a study of T cell responses to AZD1222 COVID-19 vaccine. Measured with immunoSEQ multiplex PCR; TCRdb has only the in-frame clones, and not every one. Here the sample spans 150,000 or so clones, roughly 90% being singletons. Sequencing used peripheral blood, obtained 28 days after the second AZD1222 dose. These receptors were obtained from an adult who received the AZD1222 COVID-19 vaccine.

The chain employs TRBV3-1 (or the pseudogene TRBV3-2) and TRBJ1-2; D may be TRBD1 (6 bases). V lost 4 bases to trimming and J lost 4 bases, with 16 bases between them. This CDR3 has 15 residues. The germline V gene encodes CDR1 LGHDT and CDR2 YNNKEL (reference sequence). The CDR3: CASSPPGGGLYGYTF. DNA of the CDR3: TGTGCCAGCAGCCCCCCCGGAGGGGGACTCTATGGCTACACCTTC.

This clone came up a few times. V is TRBV19 and J is TRBJ1-4, with D unresolved. There are 14 residues in the CDR3. Trimming stripped 5 bases from V and 2 bases from J, with 9 bases between. CDR1 LNHDA and CDR2 SQIVND come from the germline V gene (reference sequence). As DNA, the CDR3 is TGTGCCAGTAGTGTTCACGGTACTAATGAAAAACTGTTTTTT. Protein product: CASSVHGTNEKLFF.

This rearrangement joins TRBV14 to TRBJ2-7; no clear D gene. Germline V CDR1 and CDR2: SGHDN, FVKESK. CDR3 length equals 15 residues. Trimming stripped 1 base from V and 1 base from J, with 11 bases between. CDR3 nucleotide sequence: TGTGCCAGCAGCCAAGGAGTTCGTCCTTCCTACGAGCAGTACTTC. Protein product: CASSQGVRPSYEQYF. Combining the CDR3 with reference TRBV14 and TRBJ2-7 gives the whole variable domain EAGVTQFPSHSVIEKGQTVTLRCDPISGHDNLYWYRRVMGKEIKFLLHFVKESKQDESGMPNNRFLAERTGGTYSTLKVQPAELEDSGVYFCASSQGVRPSYEQYFGPGTRLTVT.

The genes are TRBV10-3 and TRBJ2-3, with 14 bases that match TRBD2. CDR3 size: 16 residues. Germline trimming cut 8 bases from V and 2 bases from J; bases unmatched to any gene: 6. CDR1 is ENHRY, CDR2 SYGVKD, per germline. The CDR3 spells CAIGPGLAGDTDTQYF. The CDR3 region has the DNA TGTGCCATCGGGCCGGGACTAGCGGGAGACACAGATACGCAGTATTTT.

The chain couples TRBV7-2 to TRBJ1-1; 7 bases are shared with TRBD1. CDR1 SGHTA and CDR2 FQGNSA come from the germline V gene. This CDR3 contains 15 residues. V gave up 5 bases and J gave up 0 bases; unmatched junction bases: 6. The DNA of the CDR3 is TGTGCCAGCAGCGCAAACAGGGGCTTGAACACTGAAGCTTTCTTT. It yields the protein CASSANRGLNTEAFF.

V and J are TRBV6-6 and TRBJ1-4; D remains unclear. The CDR3 spans 14 residues. The V gene's germline CDR1 is MNHNY and CDR2 SVGAGI (reference sequence). The ends were cut back, 6 bases at V and 7 bases at J, with 15 bases in the middle. CDR3 sequence (DNA): TGTGCCAGCAGCTTAGCCTTCCGCACTGAAAAACTGTTTTTT. Protein: CASSLAFRTEKLFF.

The CDR3, as DNA: TGTGCCAGCAGCCAAGGGATGAGCGGGGTGGACTATAACTACGAGCAGTACTTC. Protein: CASSQGMSGVDYNYEQYF. The chain links TRBV3-1 (or the pseudogene TRBV3-2) to TRBJ2-7, with 7 positions matching TRBD2. The CDR3 is made up of 18 amino acids. Germline-derived CDR1 and CDR2 are LGHDT and YNNKEL (reference sequence). J gave up 3 bases and V 1 base, and 15 bases lay outside the gene matches.

V gene TRBV6-2 or TRBV6-3 combines with J gene TRBJ1-3; possible D gene TRBD1, 5 bases. Germline CDR1 is MNHEY and CDR2 is SVGEGT. The V and J ends lost 2 bases and 2 bases respectively, with 16 bases between them. The CDR3 is 17 residues long. The CDR3 bases are TGTGCCAGCAGTTACGTCTTGGCGGGGGACCCTGGAAACACCATATATTTT. Translating gives CASSYVLAGDPGNTIYF.

V gene TRBV10-3 combines with J gene TRBJ1-2, with D possibly matching TRBD1 (5 bases). With 10 bases removed from V and 4 bases from J, the gap between germline ends came to 16 bases. This CDR3 is built from 13 residues. The germline CDR1 and CDR2 sequences are ENHRY and SYGVKD. As DNA, the CDR3 is TGTGCCACCGGGGGGGGGATCTTCTATGGCTACACCTTC. Its translation: CATGGGIFYGYTF.

The chain combines TRBV18 with TRBJ1-3; tentative D call: TRBD1 (5 bases). The CDR3 is made up of 20 amino acids. Germline CDR1 and CDR2: KGHSH and LQKENI. V shed 1 base and J shed 0 bases, with 22 bases lying between them. The CDR3 is CASSPRSALRAGSSGNTIYF. The CDR3 DNA reads TGTGCCAGCTCACCACGGTCTGCTTTAAGGGCAGGGAGCTCTGGAAACACCATATATTTT. The full variable domain, with the rest looked up from reference TRBV18 and TRBJ1-3, is NAGVMQNPRHLVRRRGQEARLRCSPMKGHSHVYWYRQLPEEGLKFMVYLQKENIIDESGMPKERFSAEFPKEGPSILRIQQVVRGDSAAYFCASSPRSALRAGSSGNTIYFGEGSWLTVV.

The V gene is TRBV7-9, the J gene TRBJ1-2, with D tentatively TRBD1 (5 bases). Germline loops: CDR1 SEHNR, CDR2 FQNEAQ (reference sequence). The CDR3 sequence is 14 residues long. The V gene lost 5 bases and the J gene lost 2 bases, with 12 bases spanning the gap. The CDR3 spells CASSTPQENYGYTF. The CDR3, as DNA: TGTGCCAGCAGCACCCCACAGGAAAACTATGGCTACACCTTC.

This rearrangement joins TRBV3-1 (or the pseudogene TRBV3-2) to TRBJ2-7; D remains unclear. CDR3 length: 12 amino acids. CDR1 and CDR2 (germline): LGHDT, YNNKEL (reference sequence). V lost 4 bases, J lost 4 bases, and 8 bases lay in between. Written as DNA, the CDR3 is TGTGCCAGCAGCCCACTGGGGTACGAGCAGTACTTC. It translates to CASSPLGYEQYF.

The chain is built from TRBV18 and TRBJ2-3; weak D call: TRBD2 (7 bases). Germline CDR1 is KGHSH and CDR2 is LQKENI. Trimming pared 6 bases from V and 3 bases from J, leaving 13 bases between. CDR3 length equals 14 residues. CDR3 in DNA: TGTGCCAGCTCCCGGGGGGCCAGGACAGATACGCAGTATTTT. Its protein product is CASSRGARTDTQYF.

The chain is built from TRBV27 and TRBJ1-2, with 8 bases fitting TRBD1. V dropped 5 bases and J dropped 6; count of bases not matched to a gene: 8. The CDR3 covers 14 residues. Germline V gene lookup returns CDR1 MNHEY and CDR2 SMNVEV (reference sequence). This CDR3 reads CASSADRGLHGYTF. In DNA, the CDR3 is TGTGCCAGCAGTGCTGACAGGGGTCTCCATGGCTACACCTTC.

V usage is TRBV5-1 and J usage is TRBJ2-3; 9 nucleotides match TRBD2. V was pared by 4 bases and J by 4 bases, with 7 bases of the junction left unmatched. The CDR3 covers 15 residues. CDR1 is SGHRS, CDR2 YFSETQ, per germline. The CDR3 nucleotides are TGCGCCAGCAGCGGGATCGGGACTAGCTCAGATACGCAGTATTTT. Its protein product is CASSGIGTSSDTQYF.

The chain is built from TRBV4-2 and TRBJ2-4, with D possibly called TRBD1 or TRBD2 (5 bases each). V lost 0 bases, J lost 0 bases, and 9 bases lay in between. CDR3 length: 16 amino acids. The germline gives CDR1 LGHNA, CDR2 YNFKEQ. In DNA form, the CDR3 reads TGTGCCAGCAGCCAAGAAGGGACGTCAGCCAAAAACATTCAGTACTTC. Translating it yields CASSQEGTSAKNIQYF.

This sequence joins TRBV6-1 and TRBJ2-7; D possibly corresponds to TRBD1 (5 bases). The germline V gene encodes CDR1 MNHNS and CDR2 SASEGT. The CDR3 totals 17 residues. The ends were cut back, 2 bases at V and 0 bases at J, with 17 bases in the middle. The CDR3 reads CASSESGRGLSSYEQYF. CDR3 nucleotides: TGTGCCAGCAGTGAAAGTGGTAGGGGCCTGAGCTCCTACGAGCAGTACTTC.

The CDR3: CASSLQRGARNEQFF. The CDR3 bases are TGTGCCAGCAGCTTACAAAGAGGGGCGCGCAATGAGCAGTTCTTC. The rearrangement joins TRBV7-9 to TRBJ2-1, with D perhaps given as TRBD1 or TRBD2 (5 bases each). The V end was cut by 2 bases, the J end by 6 bases, with 14 bases between. Per germline, CDR1 SEHNR and CDR2 FQNEAQ (reference sequence). The CDR3 totals 15 residues.

The chain employs TRBV19 and TRBJ1-1; D unclear. Germline CDR1 reads LNHDA; CDR2 reads SQIVND (reference sequence). The V and J ends lost 3 bases and 1 base respectively, with 12 bases between them. There are 15 residues in the CDR3. This CDR3 reads CASSMWVMGNTEAFF. The CDR3, as DNA: TGTGCCAGTAGTATGTGGGTGATGGGGAACACTGAAGCTTTCTTT.

This chain links TRBV19 with TRBJ2-2; 7 bases fit TRBD2. The germline V gene has CDR1 LNHDA and CDR2 SQIVND (reference sequence). The V segment lost 1 base and the J segment 4 bases; nucleotides outside the gene matches: 6. This CDR3 comprises 16 residues. The CDR3 nucleotides read TGTGCCAGTAGTATAGTGCGGGAGAAAGGCACCGGGGAGCTGTTTTTT. This gives the protein CASSIVREKGTGELFF.

In nucleotides, the CDR3 is TGTGCCTGGAGTGCAGGACAGATTAGTGGAAACACCATATATTTT. Translation gives CAWSAGQISGNTIYF. V is TRBV30 and J is TRBJ1-3; D possibly corresponds to TRBD1 (6 bases). The CDR3 has 15 residues. CDR1 and CDR2 from the germline V gene are GTSNPN and SVGIG (reference sequence). V dropped 1 base and J dropped 3 bases, with 13 bases sitting between them.

The chain carries TRBV9 and TRBJ2-5, with TRBD2 identical over 11 bases. The CDR3 has 18 amino acids. V was pared by 2 bases and J by 1 base, with 10 bases of the junction left unmatched. Germline CDR1 and CDR2: SGDLS and YYNGEE. The CDR3 sequence: CASSVGLAGGGVQETQYF. The CDR3 nucleotides read TGTGCCAGCAGCGTTGGGCTAGCGGGAGGAGGGGTCCAAGAGACCCAGTACTTC.